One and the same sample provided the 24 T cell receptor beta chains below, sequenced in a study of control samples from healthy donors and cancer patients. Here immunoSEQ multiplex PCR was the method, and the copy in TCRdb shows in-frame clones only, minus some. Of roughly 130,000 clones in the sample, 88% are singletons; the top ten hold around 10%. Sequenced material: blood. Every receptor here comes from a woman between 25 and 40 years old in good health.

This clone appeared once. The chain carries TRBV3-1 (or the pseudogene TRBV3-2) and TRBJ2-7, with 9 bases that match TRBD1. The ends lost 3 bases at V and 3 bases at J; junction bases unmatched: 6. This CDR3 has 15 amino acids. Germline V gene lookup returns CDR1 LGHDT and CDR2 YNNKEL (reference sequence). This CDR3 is CASSHRDRANYEQYF. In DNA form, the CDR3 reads TGTGCCAGCAGCCACAGGGACAGGGCTAACTACGAGCAGTACTTC.

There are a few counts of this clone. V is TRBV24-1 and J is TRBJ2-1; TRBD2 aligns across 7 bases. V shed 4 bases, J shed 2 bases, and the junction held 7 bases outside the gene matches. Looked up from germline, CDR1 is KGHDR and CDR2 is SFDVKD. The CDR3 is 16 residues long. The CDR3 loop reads CATSERTSLTYNEQFF. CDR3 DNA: TGTGCCACCAGTGAGCGGACTAGTCTAACCTACAATGAGCAGTTCTTC.

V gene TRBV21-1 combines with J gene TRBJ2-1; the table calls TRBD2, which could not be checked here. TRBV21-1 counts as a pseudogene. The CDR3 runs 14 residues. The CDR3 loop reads CASSNNSPDNEQFF. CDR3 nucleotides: TGTGCCAGCAGCAATAACTCACCGGACAATGAGCAGTTCTTC.

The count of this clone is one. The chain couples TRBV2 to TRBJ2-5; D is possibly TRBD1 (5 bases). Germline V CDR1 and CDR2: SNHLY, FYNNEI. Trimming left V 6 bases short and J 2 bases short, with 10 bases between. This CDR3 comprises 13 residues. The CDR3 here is CASSADRQETQYF. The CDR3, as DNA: TGTGCCAGCAGCGCAGACAGACAAGAGACCCAGTACTTC.

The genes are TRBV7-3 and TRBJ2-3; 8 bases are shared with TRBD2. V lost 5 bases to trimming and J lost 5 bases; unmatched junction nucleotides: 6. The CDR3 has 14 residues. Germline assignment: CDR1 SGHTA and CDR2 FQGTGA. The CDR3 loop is CASSPQRGRDTQYF. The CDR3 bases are TGTGCCAGCAGCCCACAGCGGGGGCGAGATACGCAGTATTTT.

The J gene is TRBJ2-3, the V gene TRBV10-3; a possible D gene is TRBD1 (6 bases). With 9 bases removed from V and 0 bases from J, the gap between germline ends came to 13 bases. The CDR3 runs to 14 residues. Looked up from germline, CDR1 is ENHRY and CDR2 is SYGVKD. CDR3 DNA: TGTGCCATAGGTACAGGGCTAAGCACAGATACGCAGTATTTT. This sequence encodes CAIGTGLSTDTQYF.

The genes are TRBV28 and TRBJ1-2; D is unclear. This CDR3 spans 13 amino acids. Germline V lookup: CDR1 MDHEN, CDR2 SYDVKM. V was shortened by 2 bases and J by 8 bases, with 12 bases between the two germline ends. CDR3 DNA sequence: TGTGCCAGCAGTTTAGGTCATGGAGGAGGCTACACCTTC. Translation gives CASSLGHGGGYTF.

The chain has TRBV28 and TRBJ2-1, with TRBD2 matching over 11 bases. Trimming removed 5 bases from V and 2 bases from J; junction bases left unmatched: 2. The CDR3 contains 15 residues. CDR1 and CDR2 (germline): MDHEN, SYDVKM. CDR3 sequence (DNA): TGTGCCAGCAGTCCGACTAGCGGGACCTACAATGAGCAGTTCTTC. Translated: CASSPTSGTYNEQFF.

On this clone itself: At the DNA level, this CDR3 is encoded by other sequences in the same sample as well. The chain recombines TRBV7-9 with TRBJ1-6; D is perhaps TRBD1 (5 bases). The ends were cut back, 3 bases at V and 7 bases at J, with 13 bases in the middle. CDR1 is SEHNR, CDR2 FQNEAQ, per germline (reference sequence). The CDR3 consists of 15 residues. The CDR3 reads CASSLGWGPNSPLHF. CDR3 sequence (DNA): TGTGCCAGCAGCTTGGGTTGGGGACCAAATTCACCCCTCCACTTT.

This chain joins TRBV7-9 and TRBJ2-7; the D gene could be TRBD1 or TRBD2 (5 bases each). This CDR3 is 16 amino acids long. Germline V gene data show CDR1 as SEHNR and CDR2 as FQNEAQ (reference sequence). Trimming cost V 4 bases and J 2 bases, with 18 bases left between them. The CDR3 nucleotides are TGTGCCAGCAGCTCGCAGGAAGGGACGGTAGCCTACGAGCAGTACTTC. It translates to CASSSQEGTVAYEQYF.

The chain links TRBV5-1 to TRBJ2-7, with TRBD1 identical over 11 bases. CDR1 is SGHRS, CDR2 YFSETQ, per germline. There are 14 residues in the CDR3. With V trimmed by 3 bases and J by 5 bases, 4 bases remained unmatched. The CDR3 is CASSYGQGANEQYF. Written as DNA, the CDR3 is TGCGCCAGCAGCTATGGACAGGGGGCGAACGAGCAGTACTTC. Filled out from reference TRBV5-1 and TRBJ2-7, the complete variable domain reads KAGVTQTPRYLIKTRGQQVTLSCSPISGHRSVSWYQQTPGQGLQFLFEYFSETQRNKGNFPGRFSGRQFSNSRSEMNVSTLELGDSALYLCASSYGQGANEQYFGPGTRLTVT.

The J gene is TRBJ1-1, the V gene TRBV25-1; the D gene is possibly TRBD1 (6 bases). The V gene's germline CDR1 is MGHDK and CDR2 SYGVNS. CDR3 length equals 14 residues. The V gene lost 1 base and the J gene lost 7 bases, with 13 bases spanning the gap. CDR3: CASSEWGGRGEAFF. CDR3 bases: TGTGCCAGCAGTGAATGGGGGGGGCGCGGTGAAGCTTTCTTT.

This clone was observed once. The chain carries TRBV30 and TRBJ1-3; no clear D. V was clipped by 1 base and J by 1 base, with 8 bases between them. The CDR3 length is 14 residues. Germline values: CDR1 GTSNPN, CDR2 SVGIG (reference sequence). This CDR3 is CAWSGGGSGNTIYF. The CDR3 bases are TGTGCCTGGAGTGGGGGAGGTTCTGGAAACACCATATATTTT.

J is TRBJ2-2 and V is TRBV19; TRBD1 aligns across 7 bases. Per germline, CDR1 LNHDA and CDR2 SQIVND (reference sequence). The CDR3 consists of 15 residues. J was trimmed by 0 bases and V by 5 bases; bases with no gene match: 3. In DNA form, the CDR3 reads TGTGCCAGTAGTCGGGACAGTTCGAACACCGGGGAGCTGTTTTTT. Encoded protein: CASSRDSSNTGELFF.

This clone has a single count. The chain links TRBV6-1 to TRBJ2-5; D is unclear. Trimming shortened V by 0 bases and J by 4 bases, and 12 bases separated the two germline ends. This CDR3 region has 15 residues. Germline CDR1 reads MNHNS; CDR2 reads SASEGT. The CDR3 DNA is TGTGCCAGCAGTGAAGCGCACAGTTCAGCAGAGACCCAGTACTTC. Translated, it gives CASSEAHSSAETQYF.

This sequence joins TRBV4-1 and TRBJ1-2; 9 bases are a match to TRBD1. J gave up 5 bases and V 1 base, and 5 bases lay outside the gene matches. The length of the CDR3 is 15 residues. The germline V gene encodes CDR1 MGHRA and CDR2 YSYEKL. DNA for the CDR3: TGCGCCAGCAGCCAAGTTCAGGACAGGGGATATGGCTACACCTTC. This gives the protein CASSQVQDRGYGYTF.

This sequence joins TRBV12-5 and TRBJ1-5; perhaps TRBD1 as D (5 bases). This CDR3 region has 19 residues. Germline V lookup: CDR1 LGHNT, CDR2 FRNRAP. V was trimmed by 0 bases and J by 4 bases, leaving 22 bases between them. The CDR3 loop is CASGLVQYAGWVGNQPQHF. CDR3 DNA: TGTGCTAGTGGTTTGGTACAGTACGCAGGGTGGGTAGGTAATCAGCCCCAGCATTTT.

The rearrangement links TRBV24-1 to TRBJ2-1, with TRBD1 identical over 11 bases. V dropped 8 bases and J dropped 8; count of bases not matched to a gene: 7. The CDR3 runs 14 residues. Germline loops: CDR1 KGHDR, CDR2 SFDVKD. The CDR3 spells CATKRTGGGDEQFF. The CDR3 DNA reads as TGTGCCACCAAAAGGACAGGGGGCGGGGATGAGCAGTTCTTC.

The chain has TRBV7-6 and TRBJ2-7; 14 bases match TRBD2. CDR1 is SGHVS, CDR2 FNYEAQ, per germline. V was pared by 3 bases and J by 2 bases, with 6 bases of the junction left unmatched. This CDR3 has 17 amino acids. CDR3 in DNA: TGTGCCAGCAGCTTGGGACTAGCGGGAGAAGGCCCCTACGAGCAGTACTTC. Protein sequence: CASSLGLAGEGPYEQYF. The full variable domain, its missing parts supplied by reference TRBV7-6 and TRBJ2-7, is GAGVSQSPRYKVTKRGQDVALRCDPISGHVSLYWYRQALGQGPEFLTYFNYEAQQDKSGLPNDRFSAERPEGSISTLTIQRTEQRDSAMYRCASSLGLAGEGPYEQYFGPGTRLTVT.

CDR3 DNA sequence: TGTGCCAGCAGCCGGATGCCCGATGAAAAACTGTTTTTT. This gives the protein CASSRMPDEKLFF. The genes are TRBV27 and TRBJ1-4, with D hard to call. Trimming removed 6 bases at V and 6 bases at J, with 11 bases between. This CDR3 is 13 amino acids long. Looked up from germline, CDR1 is MNHEY and CDR2 is SMNVEV (reference sequence).

CDR3 nucleotides: TGTGCCAGCAGCGGACAAGGGAATGAAAAACTGTTTTTT. Its protein product is CASSGQGNEKLFF. This chain joins TRBV2 and TRBJ1-4; D is perhaps TRBD1 (5 bases). There are 13 residues in the CDR3. Germline loops: CDR1 SNHLY, CDR2 FYNNEI. V lost 6 bases and J lost 5, with 10 bases in between. Filled out from reference TRBV2 and TRBJ1-4, the complete variable domain reads EPEVTQTPSHQVTQMGQEVILRCVPISNHLYFYWYRQILGQKVEFLVSFYNNEISEKSEIFDDQFSVERPDGSNFTLKIRSTKLEDSAMYFCASSGQGNEKLFFGSGTQLSVL.

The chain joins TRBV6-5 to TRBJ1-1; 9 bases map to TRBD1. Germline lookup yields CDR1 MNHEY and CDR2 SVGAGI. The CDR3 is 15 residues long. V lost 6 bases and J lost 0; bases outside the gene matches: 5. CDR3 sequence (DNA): TGTGCCAGCAGCTGGGACAGGGCTGTGAACACTGAAGCTTTCTTT. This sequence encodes CASSWDRAVNTEAFF.

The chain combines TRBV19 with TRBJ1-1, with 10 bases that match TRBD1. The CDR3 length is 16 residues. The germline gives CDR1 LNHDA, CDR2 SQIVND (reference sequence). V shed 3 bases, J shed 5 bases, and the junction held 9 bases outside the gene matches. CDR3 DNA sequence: TGTGCCAGTAGTATGTTCTTCCGGACAGGGGGAACTGAAGCTTTCTTT. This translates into CASSMFFRTGGTEAFF. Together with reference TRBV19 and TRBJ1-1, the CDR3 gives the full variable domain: DGGITQSPKYLFRKEGQNVTLSCEQNLNHDAMYWYRQDPGQGLRLIYYSQIVNDFQKGDIAEGYSVSREKKESFPLTVTSAQKNPTAFYLCASSMFFRTGGTEAFFGQGTRLTVV.

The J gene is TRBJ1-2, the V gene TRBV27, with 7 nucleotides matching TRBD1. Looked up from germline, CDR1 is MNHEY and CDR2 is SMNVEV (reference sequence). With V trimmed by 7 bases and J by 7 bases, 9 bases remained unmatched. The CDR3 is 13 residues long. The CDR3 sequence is CASNPRQGGGYTF. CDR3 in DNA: TGTGCCAGCAACCCTCGACAGGGTGGTGGCTACACCTTC.